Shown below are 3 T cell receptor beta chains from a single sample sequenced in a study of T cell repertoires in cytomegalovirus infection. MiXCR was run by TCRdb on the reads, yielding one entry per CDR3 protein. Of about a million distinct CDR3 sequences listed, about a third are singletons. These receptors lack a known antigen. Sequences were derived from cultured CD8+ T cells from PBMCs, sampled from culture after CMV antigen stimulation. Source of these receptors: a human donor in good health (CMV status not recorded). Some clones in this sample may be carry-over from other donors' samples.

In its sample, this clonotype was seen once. CDR3 nucleotide sequence: TGTGCCAGCAGTTTCGGGGACGGGATGCTTGGCTACACCTTC. Encoded protein: CASSFGDGMLGYTF. This rearrangement joins TRBV12-3 or TRBV12-4 to TRBJ1-2, with TRBD1 as a possible D gene (5 bases). This CDR3 comprises 14 residues. With 3 bases removed from V and 7 bases from J, the gap between germline ends came to 15 bases.

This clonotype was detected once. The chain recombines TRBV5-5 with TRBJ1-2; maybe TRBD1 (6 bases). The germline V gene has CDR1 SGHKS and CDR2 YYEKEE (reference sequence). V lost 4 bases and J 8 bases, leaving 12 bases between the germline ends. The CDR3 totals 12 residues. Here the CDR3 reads CASSDGGGGYTF. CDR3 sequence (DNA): TGTGCCAGCAGCGATGGAGGGGGAGGCTACACCTTC.

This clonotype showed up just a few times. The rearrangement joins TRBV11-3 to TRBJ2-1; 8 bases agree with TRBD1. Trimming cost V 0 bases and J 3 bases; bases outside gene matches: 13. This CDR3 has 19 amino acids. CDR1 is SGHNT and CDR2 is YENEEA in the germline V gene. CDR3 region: CASSLDSARQGSRYNEQFF. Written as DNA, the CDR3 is TGTGCCAGCAGCTTAGATTCCGCCAGACAGGGGAGTCGCTACAATGAGCAGTTCTTC.